This TCR beta chain was observed in a study of cytomegalovirus exposure and HLA in healthy donors. Study in general: Roughly 80 million unique TCRs from HLA-typed donors made up an early data release. Genetic ancestry analysis placed around four fifths of the approximately 400 donors that were genotyped in the Caucasian-associated cluster. Overall study results and limits: Altogether, around 160 TCR beta chains were recorded as cytomegalovirus-associated. Data from an earlier analysis indicated that most TCR beta V segments were productive either about 87% or about 30% of the time.

Note on this clone: Its antigen is not known.

The PCR employed 60 Vbeta primers together with 13 Jbeta primers. Sequenced by immunoSEQ multiplex PCR; TCRdb stores in-frame clones only, minus some. The table lists 90,000 to 130,000 clones, 79% of them singletons. The CDR3 spans 12 residues. V usage is TRBV7-5 and J usage is TRBJ2-5; the DNA was not used to check the table's D call, TRBD2. TRBV7-5 is described as a pseudogene. The source of this sequence is a woman between 18 and 29 years old in good health and CMV-seropositive. Sequenced: PBMCs. CDR3 sequence: CARSPRRETQYF. CDR3 bases: TGTGCCAGAAGCCCCCGTCGAGAGACCCAGTACTTC.